This record concerns one T cell receptor beta chain sequence. Trimming pared 3 bases from V and 3 bases from J, leaving 13 bases between. The CDR3 sequence is 15 residues long. Per germline, CDR1 LGHNA and CDR2 YNFKEQ. This specimen belongs to a study of control samples from healthy donors and cancer patients. Method: immunoSEQ multiplex PCR; TCRdb's copy keeps in-frame clones and lacks some. The sample holds more than 60,000 clones, around 86% seen once. Sequencing was done on a sample of PBMCs. The chain is built from TRBV4-2 and TRBJ2-3, with D possibly TRBD1 on 6 matching bases. The source is a woman in her forties or fifties with colorectal cancer. Written as DNA, the CDR3 is TGTGCCAGCAGCCAGGAGTCTACAGGGACAGATACGCAGTATTTT. It specifies CASSQESTGTDTQYF.